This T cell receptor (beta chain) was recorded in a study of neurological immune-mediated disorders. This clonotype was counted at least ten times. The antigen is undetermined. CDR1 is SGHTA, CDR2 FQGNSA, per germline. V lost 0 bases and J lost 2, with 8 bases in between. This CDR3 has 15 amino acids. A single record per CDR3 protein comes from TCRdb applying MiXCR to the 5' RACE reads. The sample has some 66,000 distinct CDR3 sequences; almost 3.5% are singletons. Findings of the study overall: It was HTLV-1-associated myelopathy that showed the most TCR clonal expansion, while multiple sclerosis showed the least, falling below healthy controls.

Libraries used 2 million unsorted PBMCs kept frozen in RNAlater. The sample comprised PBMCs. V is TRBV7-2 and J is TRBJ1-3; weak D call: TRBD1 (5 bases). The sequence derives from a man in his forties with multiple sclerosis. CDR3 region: CASSLAPGPGNTIYF. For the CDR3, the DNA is TGTGCCAGCAGCTTAGCGCCAGGGCCTGGAAACACCATATATTTT.